This is a list of T cell receptor beta chains from one sample in a study of cytomegalovirus exposure and HLA in healthy donors. The method was immunoSEQ multiplex PCR; TCRdb's version includes in-frame clones alone and lacks a portion of them. The sample has some 110,000 clones; around 88% are singletons. Sequencing was carried out using PBMCs. Receptor source: a young man in good health and CMV-seronegative. CDR3s include the opening cysteine and the closing phenylalanine or tryptophan. Fields, in order: clone size, V gene, J gene, CDR3 protein. Some rows have no size entry. The others give once, few or many, or a class for an expanded clone.

NA	TRBV27	TRBJ1-5	CASSEYRGRGNQPQHF
NA	TRBV28	TRBJ2-1	CASSLRRERNNEQFF
NA	TRBV15	TRBJ2-1	CATSLRGPEDEQFF
NA	TRBV29-1	TRBJ2-3	CSVLSTDTQYF
NA	TRBV19	TRBJ1-3	CASSMDGRTVGNTIYF
NA	TRBV27	TRBJ1-1	CASSFLPKWRDRGLWVTEAFF
NA	TRBV6-5	TRBJ2-3	CASSGIAGVTDTQYF
NA	TRBV7-9	TRBJ2-1	CASSLGGLMNEQFF
NA	TRBV19	TRBJ2-2	CASKKQGATGELFF
NA	TRBV28	TRBJ1-5	CASSFGTGPLQPQHF
once	TRBV28	TRBJ2-5	CASREHGFEETQYF
NA	TRBV11-3	TRBJ2-3	CASSLAFVQRDTDVPDTQYF
NA	TRBV11-3	TRBJ1-2	CASSFRTGEGYTF
NA	TRBV6-5	TRBJ2-5	CASSPTGGRETQYF
few	TRBV5-4	TRBJ1-6	CASSLDRGNSPLHF
NA	TRBV19	TRBJ2-2	CASSIWREPTTGELFF
NA	TRBV7-6	TRBJ2-7	CASSRQGSGEQYF
NA	TRBV6-6	TRBJ1-4	CASRSGQRSEKLFF
few	TRBV5-1	TRBJ2-2	CASGQGAITGELFF
NA	TRBV5-6	TRBJ1-1	CASSLGAGGYTEAFF
NA	TRBV6-6	TRBJ2-5	CASSSLGGVRETQYF
NA	TRBV2	TRBJ2-2	CASSELDRGSRGTGELFF
NA	TRBV5-1	TRBJ2-3	CASSLEHDTQYF
NA	TRBV4-1	TRBJ2-3	CASSQEDRSTDTQYF
NA	TRBV28	TRBJ2-7	CASKLAATYEQYF
NA	TRBV7-8	TRBJ2-1	CASSLSSLAGHEQFF
NA	TRBV6-9	TRBJ2-3	CASSYEDGGEGSAQYF
NA	TRBV6-5	TRBJ1-1	CASSSGTPMENTEAFF
NA	TRBV18	TRBJ1-2	CASSGTDRGDSSYTF
NA	TRBV5-1	TRBJ2-2	CASSLVLRATSLSGELFF
NA	TRBV5-3	TRBJ1-2	CARSLTVYGYTF
NA	TRBV25-1	TRBJ1-4	CASSDPSGGQEKLFF
NA	TRBV18	TRBJ2-7	CASSPRAPGDKYF
NA	TRBV2	TRBJ2-7	CASREGLAGLYEQYF
NA	TRBV14	TRBJ1-2	CASSQGIQGAGGYTF
NA	TRBV5-1	TRBJ2-7	CASSLDRDGYEQYF
NA	TRBV5-1	TRBJ2-1	CASSLGNRGNEQFF
NA	TRBV4-1	TRBJ2-3	CASSRFGASGNTDTQYF
NA	TRBV15	TRBJ2-1	CATSVYRGSYNEQFF
NA	TRBV6-5	TRBJ1-5	CASSRGGDQPQHF
once	TRBV2	TRBJ2-2	CASSGQGNTGELFF
NA	TRBV28	TRBJ2-3	CASTQRTSGSGDTQYF
NA	TRBV11-3	TRBJ2-1	CASSIRQGTYNEQFF
NA	TRBV6-1	TRBJ2-2	CASSEFRGQGGNGELFF
NA	TRBV28	TRBJ2-1	CASSLQISEQFF